The 21 T cell receptor beta chains below all came from one sample that was sequenced in a study of Graves' ophthalmopathy and Graves' hyperthyroidism. The authors amplified TCR beta CDR3 regions from RNA transcripts. An initial RT-PCR round employing HTBI primers preceded a second-round multiplex PCR. Via MiXCR, TCRdb re-called the multiplex PCR reads, giving one row per CDR3 protein. Of tens of thousands of distinct CDR3 sequences in the sample, about half were seen once. The sequenced sample consisted of peripheral blood. The source is an adult woman with stable Graves' hyperthyroidism.

In this sample, this clonotype turned up many times. The V gene is TRBV29-1, the J gene TRBJ2-2; D is possibly TRBD1 or TRBD2 (5 bases each). Germline V gene lookup returns CDR1 SQVTM and CDR2 ANQGSEA. Trimming shortened V by 3 bases and J by 0 bases, and 8 bases separated the two germline ends. This CDR3 has 14 residues. DNA for the CDR3: TGCAGCGTTGATGAGGGGACGAACACCGGGGAGCTGTTTTTT. Protein: CSVDEGTNTGELFF.

This clonotype was detected once. Just one base apart from a much larger clone, this may be a read error. This sequence joins TRBV28 and TRBJ2-6, with 9 bases that match TRBD1. The CDR3 totals 18 residues. Germline V lookup: CDR1 MDHEN, CDR2 SYDVKM. The CDR3 DNA is TGTGCCGGCAGTAGGGACAGGGAGTATACAGCTGGGGCCAACGTCCTGACTTTC. Translation: CAGSRDREYTAGANVLTF.

In this sample, this clonotype turned up many times. The chain couples TRBV24-1 to TRBJ2-2, with 8 positions matching TRBD1. There are 14 residues in the CDR3. V dropped 3 bases and J dropped 7; count of bases not matched to a gene: 3. Germline CDR1 KGHDR, CDR2 SFDVKD. The CDR3 sequence: CATSDPGTGGELFF. The CDR3 DNA follows: TGTGCCACCAGTGATCCCGGGACAGGCGGGGAGCTGTTTTTT.

J is TRBJ2-7 and V is TRBV19; TRBD2 is a possible D gene (6 bases). The CDR3 is 14 amino acids. Germline V gene sequence: CDR1 LNHDA, CDR2 SQIVND (reference sequence). Trimming took off 9 bases at V and 3 bases at J, with 18 bases between the two ends. Here the CDR3 reads CASSPWDSYYEQYF. The CDR3 DNA reads TGTGCCAGCAGCCCCTGGGACTCTTACTACGAGCAGTACTTC.

This chain joins TRBV2 and TRBJ1-1; 7 nucleotides agree with TRBD1. CDR3 length: 13 amino acids. V gave up 6 bases and J gave up 9 bases; unmatched junction bases: 10. CDR1 and CDR2 from the germline V gene are SNHLY and FYNNEI. The CDR3 sequence: CASRRQGVGKAFF. DNA of the CDR3: TGTGCCAGCAGGAGACAGGGAGTAGGGAAAGCTTTCTTT.

This chain connects TRBV9 to TRBJ2-7; 13 nucleotides line up with TRBD2. This CDR3 region has 17 residues. With V trimmed by 3 bases and J by 10 bases, 16 bases remained unmatched. Germline CDR1 SGDLS, CDR2 YYNGEE. The CDR3 spells CASSGIGTSGVIGEQYF. The CDR3 DNA reads TGTGCCAGCAGCGGAATCGGGACTAGCGGGGTCATCGGGGAACAGTACTTC.

This rearrangement joins TRBV13 to TRBJ1-2, with D possibly matching TRBD1 (5 bases). This CDR3 is built from 13 residues. Germline V gene sequence: CDR1 PRHDT, CDR2 FYEKMQ (reference sequence). Between the trimmed V and J ends, which lost 4 bases and 6 bases, there was a span of 12 bases. CDR3 nucleotide sequence: TGTGCCAGCAGCTCCCAGGGTGGCGATGGCTACACCTTC. Amino acid sequence: CASSSQGGDGYTF.

This clonotype was counted a single time. The CDR3 does not end in the conserved phenylalanine or tryptophan, so this is likely a read error. No DNA is shown, since the ends of the CDR3 on it are uncertain; the CDR3 is the one TCRdb lists. This chain uses TRBV24-1 with TRBJ1-1. CDR1 and CDR2 (germline): KGHDR, SFDVKD. The CDR3 adds up to 13 amino acids, both ends counted. The CDR3 protein is CATSERRNTETFL.

By frequency in the sample, this clonotype is medium-sized. CDR3 sequence reads: CSARKGAGANVLTF. CDR3 DNA sequence: TGCAGTGCTCGGAAGGGGGCTGGGGCCAACGTCCTGACTTTC. The chain joins TRBV20-1 to TRBJ2-6; D possibly corresponds to TRBD1 (6 bases). Germline V gives CDR1 DFQATT, CDR2 SNEGSKA (reference sequence). V was pared by 5 bases and J by 2 bases, with 10 bases between. This CDR3 spans 14 amino acids.

J is TRBJ1-4 and V is TRBV29-1; TRBD1 aligns across 9 bases. With 6 bases clipped from V and 7 bases from J, the junction kept 9 bases outside the gene matches. Per the germline V gene, CDR1 is SQVTM and CDR2 is ANQGSEA. The CDR3 covers 14 residues. CDR3 nucleotides: TGCAGCGTGTTCAGAGGGGACAGGGCTGAAAAACTGTTTTTT. Its protein is CSVFRGDRAEKLFF. Full variable domain (rest looked up from reference TRBV29-1 and TRBJ1-4): SAVISQKPSRDICQRGTSLTIQCQVDSQVTMMFWYRQQPGQSLTLIATANQGSEATYESGFVIDKFPISRPNLTFSTLTVSNMSPEDSSIYLCSVFRGDRAEKLFFGSGTQLSVL.

The J gene is TRBJ1-2, the V gene TRBV5-1, with 12 bases that match TRBD1. The length of the CDR3 is 15 residues. Germline V CDR1 and CDR2: SGHRS, YFSETQ. The V and J ends lost 4 bases and 8 bases, in that order; junction bases with no gene match: 9. The CDR3 sequence is CASSTGTGGAAGYTF. CDR3 in DNA: TGCGCCAGCAGCACCGGGACAGGGGGCGCGGCAGGCTACACCTTC.

In its sample, this clonotype was seen many times. The CDR3 here is CSVAAGQRNYGYTF. The CDR3 coding sequence is TGCAGCGTTGCGGCCGGACAGCGTAACTATGGCTACACCTTC. The V gene is TRBV29-1, the J gene TRBJ1-2; tentatively, D is TRBD1 (6 bases). The germline gives CDR1 SQVTM, CDR2 ANQGSEA. This CDR3 is 14 amino acids long. The V end was cut by 4 bases, the J end by 1 base, with 13 bases between.

This clonotype was seen ten or more times. J is TRBJ1-6 and V is TRBV30; the D is unclear. V was clipped by 3 bases and J by 6 bases, with 12 bases between them. CDR3 length: 14 amino acids. Germline-derived CDR1 and CDR2 are GTSNPN and SVGIG (reference sequence). The chain's CDR3 is CAWRDRAGNSPLHF. In DNA, the CDR3 is TGTGCCTGGAGGGACCGCGCTGGTAATTCACCCCTCCACTTT. Full variable domain (missing parts from reference TRBV30 and TRBJ1-6): SQTIHQWPATLVQPVGSPLSLECTVEGTSNPNLYWYRQAAGRGLQLLFYSVGIGQISSEVPQNLSASRPQDRQFILSSKKLLLSDSGFYLCAWRDRAGNSPLHFGNGTRLTVT.

Turning to this clonotype: At one end, the junction sequence differs from germline, possibly due to a read error. The chain uses TRBV7-9 and TRBJ2-7, with 10 positions matching TRBD1. This CDR3 has 14 amino acids. From germline, CDR1 is SEHNR and CDR2 FQNEAQ (reference sequence). CDR3 residues: CATSGTGASYEQYF. CDR3 DNA sequence: TGTGCCACCAGCGGGACAGGGGCCTCCTACGAGCAGTACTTC.

Ten or more counts support this clonotype. The gene calls are TRBV4-1 and TRBJ1-3, with D possibly TRBD1 on 6 matching bases. From germline, CDR1 is MGHRA and CDR2 YSYEKL. The V end lost 5 bases, the J end lost 4 bases, and 15 bases lay between the germline ends. This CDR3 has 15 amino acids. The CDR3 loop reads CASSTHRAFGNTIYF. Written as DNA, the CDR3 is TGCGCCAGCAGCACCCACAGGGCGTTCGGAAACACCATATATTTT.

Ten or more counts support this clonotype. The V and J genes are TRBV3-1 and TRBJ2-2; 9 bases match TRBD2. V lost 3 bases to trimming and J lost 4 bases; unmatched junction nucleotides: 3. The CDR3 runs to 15 residues. CDR1 is LGHDT and CDR2 is YNNKEL in the germline V gene (reference sequence). As DNA, the CDR3 is TGTGCCAGCAGCCAGGGCGGGAGGGCCACCGGGGAGCTGTTTTTT. The encoded protein is CASSQGGRATGELFF.

The CDR3 sequence is CASSTRLAGVTKNIQYF. CDR3 coding DNA: TGTGCCAGCAGCACCCGACTAGCGGGAGTAACCAAAAACATTCAGTACTTC. The chain employs TRBV7-8 and TRBJ2-4, with 12 bases fitting TRBD2. Germline-derived CDR1 and CDR2 are SGHVS and FQNEAQ. This CDR3 comprises 17 residues. V trimming: 5 bases; J trimming: 2 bases; junction bases outside the gene matches: 7. The entire variable domain, with the rest obtained from reference TRBV7-8 and TRBJ2-4, is as follows: GAGVSQSPRYKVAKRGQDVALRCDPISGHVSLFWYQQALGQGPEFLTYFQNEAQLDKSGLPSDRFFAERPEGSVSTLKIQRTQQEDSAVYLCASSTRLAGVTKNIQYFGAGTRLSVL.

V gene TRBV2 combines with J gene TRBJ1-3; 8 positions match TRBD1. The CDR3 is 15 amino acids. The germline V gene encodes CDR1 SNHLY and CDR2 FYNNEI. J gave up 3 bases and V 5 bases, and 6 bases lay outside the gene matches. The CDR3 DNA reads TGTGCCAGCAGTCGAGGACAGGGTTATGGAAACACCATATATTTT. This codes for CASSRGQGYGNTIYF.

The sample holds many counts of this clonotype. The chain is built from TRBV6-1 and TRBJ1-3; D gene uncertain. The germline V gene encodes CDR1 MNHNS and CDR2 SASEGT. The V and J ends lost 11 bases and 0 bases respectively, with 11 bases between them. This CDR3 comprises 13 residues. The CDR3 bases are TGTGCCGGCCGGGAGCCCTCTGGAAACACCATATATTTT. Encoded protein: CAGREPSGNTIYF.

The rearrangement uses TRBV7-9 and TRBJ1-2; 12 bases agree with TRBD1. V lost 5 bases, J lost 7 bases, and 8 bases stayed unmatched. The CDR3 has 15 residues. CDR1 and CDR2 (germline): SEHNR, FQNEAQ (reference sequence). The chain's CDR3 is CASSLGTGGAGGYTF. Written as DNA, the CDR3 is TGTGCCAGCAGCCTGGGGACAGGGGGCGCGGGTGGCTACACCTTC.

The DNA for the CDR3 is TGCAGTGCCACGGGACTAGCGGGAGCTGACGAGCAGTACTTC. Translation: CSATGLAGADEQYF. The rearrangement links TRBV20-1 to TRBJ2-7; the match to TRBD2 covers 14 bases. Germline assignment: CDR1 DFQATT and CDR2 SNEGSKA (reference sequence). This CDR3 contains 14 residues. After removal of 6 bases from V and 5 bases from J, the junction contained 6 bases not matched to a gene.